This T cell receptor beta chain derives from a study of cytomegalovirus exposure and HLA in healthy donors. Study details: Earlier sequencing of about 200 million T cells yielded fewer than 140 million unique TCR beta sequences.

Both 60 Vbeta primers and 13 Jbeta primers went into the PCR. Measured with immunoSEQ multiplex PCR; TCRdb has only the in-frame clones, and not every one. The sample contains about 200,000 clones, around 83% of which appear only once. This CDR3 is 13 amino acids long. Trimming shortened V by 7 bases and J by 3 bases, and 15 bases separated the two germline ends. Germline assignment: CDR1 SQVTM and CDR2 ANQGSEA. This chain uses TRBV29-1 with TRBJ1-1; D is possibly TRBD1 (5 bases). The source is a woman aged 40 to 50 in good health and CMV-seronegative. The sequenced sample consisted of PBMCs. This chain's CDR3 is CSAAMGGDTEAFF. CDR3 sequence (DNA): TGCAGCGCCGCGATGGGGGGGGACACTGAAGCTTTCTTT.